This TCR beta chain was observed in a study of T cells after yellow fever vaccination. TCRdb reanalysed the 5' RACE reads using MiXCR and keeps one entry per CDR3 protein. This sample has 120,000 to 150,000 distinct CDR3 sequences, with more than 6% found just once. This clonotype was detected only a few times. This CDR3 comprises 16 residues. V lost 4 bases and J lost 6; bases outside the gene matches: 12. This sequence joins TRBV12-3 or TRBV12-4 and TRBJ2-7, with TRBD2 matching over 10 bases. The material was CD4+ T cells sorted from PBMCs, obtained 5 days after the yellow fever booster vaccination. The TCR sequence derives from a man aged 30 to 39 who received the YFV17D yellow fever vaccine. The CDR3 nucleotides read TGTGCCAGCAGTTCCCAGCTAGCGGGAGTGCGAGGCGAGCAGTACTTC. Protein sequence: CASSSQLAGVRGEQYF.